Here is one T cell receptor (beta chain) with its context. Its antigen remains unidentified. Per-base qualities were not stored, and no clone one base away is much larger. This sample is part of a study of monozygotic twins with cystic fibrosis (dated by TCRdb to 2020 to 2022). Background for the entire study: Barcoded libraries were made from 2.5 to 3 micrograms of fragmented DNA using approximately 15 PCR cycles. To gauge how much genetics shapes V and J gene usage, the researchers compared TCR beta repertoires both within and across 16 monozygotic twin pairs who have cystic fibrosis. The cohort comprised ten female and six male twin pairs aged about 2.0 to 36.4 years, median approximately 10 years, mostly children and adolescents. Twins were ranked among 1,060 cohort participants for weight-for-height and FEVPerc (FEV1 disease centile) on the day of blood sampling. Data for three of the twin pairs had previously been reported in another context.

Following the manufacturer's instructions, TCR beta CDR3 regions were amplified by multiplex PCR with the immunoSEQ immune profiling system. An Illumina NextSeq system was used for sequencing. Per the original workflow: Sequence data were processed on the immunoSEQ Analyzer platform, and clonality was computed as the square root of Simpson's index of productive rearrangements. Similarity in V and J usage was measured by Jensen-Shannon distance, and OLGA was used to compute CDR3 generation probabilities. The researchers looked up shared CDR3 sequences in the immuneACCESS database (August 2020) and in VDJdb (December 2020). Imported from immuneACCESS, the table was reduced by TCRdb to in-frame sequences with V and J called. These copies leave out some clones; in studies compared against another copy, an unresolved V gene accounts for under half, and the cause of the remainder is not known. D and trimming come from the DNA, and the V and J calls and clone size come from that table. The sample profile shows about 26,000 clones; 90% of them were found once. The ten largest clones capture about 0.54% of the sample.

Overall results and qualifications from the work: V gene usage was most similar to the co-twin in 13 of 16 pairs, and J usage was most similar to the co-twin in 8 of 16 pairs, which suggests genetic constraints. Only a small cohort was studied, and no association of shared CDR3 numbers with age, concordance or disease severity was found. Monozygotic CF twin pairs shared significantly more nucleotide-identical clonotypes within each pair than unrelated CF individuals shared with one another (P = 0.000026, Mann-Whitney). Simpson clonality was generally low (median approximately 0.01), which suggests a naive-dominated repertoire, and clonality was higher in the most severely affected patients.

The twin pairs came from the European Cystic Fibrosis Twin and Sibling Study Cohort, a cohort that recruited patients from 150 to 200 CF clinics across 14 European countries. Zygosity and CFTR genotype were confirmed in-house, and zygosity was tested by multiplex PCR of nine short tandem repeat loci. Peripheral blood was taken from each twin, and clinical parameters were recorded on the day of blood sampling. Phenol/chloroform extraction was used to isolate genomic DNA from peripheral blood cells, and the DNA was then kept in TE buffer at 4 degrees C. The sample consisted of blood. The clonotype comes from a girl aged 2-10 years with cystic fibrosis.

The CDR3 reads CSARVGYTF. DNA sequence: TGCAGTGCTAGGGTCGGCTACACCTTC. Recombination linked TRBV20-1 to TRBJ1-2; no D segment can be confidently identified. CDR1 and CDR2, per the germline V gene (reference sequence), are DFQATT and SNEGSKA. The CDR3 spans 9 residues, from the cysteine through the phenylalanine. Of the read, only the CDR3 DNA is kept; its 27 bases are in frame from base 1. V was cut back by 3 bases and J by 8 bases, leaving a gap of 4 bases between them.